The entry that follows covers one T cell receptor (beta chain) sequence. These data come from a study of blood T cell repertoires in COVID-19. About the study: PBMCs, B-cell-depleted T cells, or T cells were the source of the cDNA or gDNA that made up the material.

Germline V gives CDR1 GTSNPN, CDR2 SVGIG (reference sequence). The CDR3 consists of 16 residues. V was shortened by 0 bases and J by 3 bases, with 17 bases between the two germline ends. In the source study's methods: Amplification of reference gene primers provided the estimated nucleated cell counts. Measured with immunoSEQ multiplex PCR; TCRdb has only the in-frame clones, and not every one. V and J calls and clone size are those listed in that table; D and trimming were worked out from the DNA. The sample contains a few hundred thousand clones, 80% to 90% of which appear only once. Sequencing was performed on peripheral blood. This TCR came from a young woman with active or convalescent COVID-19. V gene TRBV30 combines with J gene TRBJ1-1; D may be TRBD1 (6 bases). The CDR3 DNA is TGTGCCTGGAGTGTTTTTGCGTGGGCAGGGGACACTGAAGCTTTCTTT. Amino acids: CAWSVFAWAGDTEAFF.